Given below is one TCR beta chain in context. Antigen: not known. This sample was taken from a study of T cell repertoires in cytomegalovirus infection. MiXCR was run by TCRdb on the reads, yielding one entry per CDR3 protein. The sample lists roughly 500,000 distinct CDR3 sequences, approximately 42% seen once, with roughly two fifths in the top ten. This CDR3 spans 14 amino acids. V was cut by 3 bases and J by 2 bases, with 8 bases left in between. The sample here was cultured PBMCs, taken from culture after CMV antigen stimulation. The chain combines TRBV12-3 or TRBV12-4 with TRBJ2-1; D perhaps matches TRBD1 (5 bases). This TCR derives from a human donor in good health (CMV status not recorded). Some clones in this sample may be carry-over from other donors' samples. In DNA form, the CDR3 reads TGTGCCAGCAGTTTGTGGGGCCCCTACAATGAGCAGTTCTTC. This codes for CASSLWGPYNEQFF.